The 14 T cell receptor beta chains below all came from one sample that was sequenced in a study of blood T cell repertoires in COVID-19. Sequencing used immunoSEQ multiplex PCR; TCRdb keeps in-frame clones, though not all of them. Here the sample spans roughly 73,000 clones, about 88% being singletons. The sample consisted of peripheral blood. These receptors all come from an elderly man with acute or convalescent COVID-19.

This chain connects TRBV2 to TRBJ1-1, with 8 nucleotides matching TRBD1. The CDR3 extends over 14 amino acids. The germline V gene has CDR1 SNHLY and CDR2 FYNNEI. J lost 4 bases, V lost 3 bases, and 4 bases had no gene match. The CDR3 loop reads CASSDRGRLTEAFF. The CDR3 DNA reads TGTGCCAGCAGTGACAGGGGGCGTCTCACTGAAGCTTTCTTT.

J is TRBJ1-2 and V is TRBV6-5, with 7 bases that match TRBD1. From germline, CDR1 is MNHEY and CDR2 SVGAGI. The V gene end was trimmed by 0 bases and the J gene end by 8 bases; junction bases not matched to a gene: 9. The CDR3 is made up of 15 amino acids. CDR3 in amino acids: CASSYSRGPLGGYTF. In nucleotides, the CDR3 is TGTGCCAGCAGTTACTCGAGGGGGCCGCTCGGGGGCTACACCTTC.

The V call is TRBV18, the J call TRBJ1-1, with 10 bases lining up with TRBD1. The V segment lost 1 base and the J segment 13 bases; nucleotides outside the gene matches: 15. Germline V gene lookup returns CDR1 KGHSH and CDR2 LQKENI. The CDR3 is 16 residues long. CDR3 protein: CASSPRTGGDGPSIFF. CDR3 bases: TGTGCCAGCTCACCACGGACAGGGGGTGACGGCCCAAGCATTTTCTTT.

This chain joins TRBV2 and TRBJ2-1; 11 bases align to TRBD2. Germline V gives CDR1 SNHLY, CDR2 FYNNEI. Trimming cost V 10 bases and J 8 bases; bases outside gene matches: 13. CDR3 length: 15 residues. The CDR3 nucleotides read TGTGCCACCTCCAAGGAAGGACTAGCGGGTTATGAGCAGTTCTTC. Protein sequence: CATSKEGLAGYEQFF.

The V call is TRBV30, the J call TRBJ2-3; unclear D gene. V was shortened by 2 bases and J by 6 bases, with 18 bases between the two germline ends. The CDR3 runs to 15 residues. Germline values: CDR1 GTSNPN, CDR2 SVGIG (reference sequence). The CDR3 DNA sequence: TGTGCCTGGAGTACGAAGCGTCTAGGTTCGGATACGCAGTATTTT. Residues: CAWSTKRLGSDTQYF.

The chain is built from TRBV7-9 and TRBJ2-7; 8 bases align to TRBD1. The CDR3 totals 14 residues. V was clipped by 5 bases and J by 3 bases; unmatched bases: 6. Germline V gives CDR1 SEHNR, CDR2 FQNEAQ (reference sequence). For the CDR3, the DNA is TGTGCCAGCAGCCCCGGACAGGGTGTCTACGAGCAGTACTTC. Translating gives CASSPGQGVYEQYF. Combining the CDR3 with reference TRBV7-9 and TRBJ2-7 gives the whole variable domain DTGVSQNPRHKITKRGQNVTFRCDPISEHNRLYWYRQTLGQGPEFLTYFQNEAQLEKSRLLSDRFSAERPKGSFSTLEIQRTEQGDSAMYLCASSPGQGVYEQYFGPGTRLTVT.

This clone has just a few counts. This chain uses TRBV11-3 with TRBJ2-4; 8 positions match TRBD2. Germline CDR1 and CDR2: SGHNT and YENEEA. This CDR3 has 13 residues. J was trimmed by 6 bases and V by 5 bases; bases with no gene match: 3. The CDR3 sequence: CASSAAGGNIQYF. CDR3 in DNA: TGTGCCAGCAGCGCCGCGGGGGGAAACATTCAGTACTTC.

The chain uses TRBV25-1 and TRBJ1-2; D is uncertain. Germline-derived CDR1 and CDR2 are MGHDK and SYGVNS. Trimming pared 4 bases from V and 4 bases from J, leaving 13 bases between. The CDR3 spans 14 residues. CDR3 protein: CASSGKVDSYGYTF. The CDR3 nucleotides read TGTGCCAGCAGTGGGAAGGTCGACTCCTATGGCTACACCTTC.

The chain couples TRBV9 to TRBJ1-5, with 10 positions matching TRBD1. Germline loops: CDR1 SGDLS, CDR2 YYNGEE. The CDR3 extends over 16 amino acids. V shed 4 bases, J shed 3 bases, and the junction held 7 bases outside the gene matches. The CDR3 region is CASSPGQGLSNQPQHF. The CDR3 DNA reads as TGTGCCAGCAGCCCGGGACAGGGGTTATCCAATCAGCCCCAGCATTTT.

V gene TRBV7-3 combines with J gene TRBJ2-1, with TRBD1 matching 8 bases. With V trimmed by 4 bases and J by 6 bases, 8 bases remained unmatched. The length of the CDR3 is 15 residues. Germline V CDR1 and CDR2: SGHTA, FQGTGA. As DNA, the CDR3 is TGTGCCAGCAGCTCCGGACAGGGATATCGCAATGAGCAGTTCTTC. It specifies CASSSGQGYRNEQFF.

The CDR3 spells CASIAGQGPFGAPNEQYF. As DNA, the CDR3 is TGTGCCAGCATAGCTGGACAGGGGCCGTTTGGGGCACCCAACGAGCAGTACTTC. The V call is TRBV7-4, the J call TRBJ2-7, with 9 positions matching TRBD1. The V and J ends lost 7 bases and 5 bases, in that order; junction bases with no gene match: 21. Germline V gene data show CDR1 as SGHVT and CDR2 as SQSDAQ. The CDR3 consists of 18 residues. Together with reference TRBV7-4 and TRBJ2-7, the CDR3 gives the full variable domain: GAGVSQSPRYKVAKRGRDVALRCDSISGHVTLYWYRQTLGQGSEVLTYSQSDAQRDKSGRPSGRFSAERPERSVSTLKIQRTEQGDSAVYLCASIAGQGPFGAPNEQYFGPGTRLTVT.

This chain uses TRBV24-1 with TRBJ1-2; TRBD1 matches at 9 bases. Looked up from germline, CDR1 is KGHDR and CDR2 is SFDVKD. The CDR3 contains 14 residues. V lost 4 bases to trimming and J lost 5 bases; unmatched junction nucleotides: 4. CDR3 DNA: TGTGCCACCAGTGACGCGACAGGGGGGTATGGCTACACCTTC. Translation: CATSDATGGYGYTF.

The chain employs TRBV7-8 and TRBJ2-7; the D gene is possibly TRBD2 (6 bases). CDR1 and CDR2 from the germline V gene are SGHVS and FQNEAQ. The ends were cut back, 7 bases at V and 4 bases at J, with 17 bases in the middle. This CDR3 is built from 14 residues. The CDR3 loop is CASTLLSGSYEQYF. The CDR3 nucleotides read TGTGCCAGCACCCTTCTGAGCGGGTCTTACGAGCAGTACTTC.

This clone is a singleton in its sample. V usage is TRBV6-4 and J usage is TRBJ2-2; D gene unclear. Germline V gene lookup returns CDR1 MRHNA and CDR2 SNTAGT. The CDR3 loop spans 13 amino acids. Trimming took off 6 bases at V and 1 base at J, with 6 bases between the two ends. Here the CDR3 DNA reads TGTGCCAGCAGACCACAGAACACCGGGGAGCTGTTTTTT. Protein sequence: CASRPQNTGELFF.